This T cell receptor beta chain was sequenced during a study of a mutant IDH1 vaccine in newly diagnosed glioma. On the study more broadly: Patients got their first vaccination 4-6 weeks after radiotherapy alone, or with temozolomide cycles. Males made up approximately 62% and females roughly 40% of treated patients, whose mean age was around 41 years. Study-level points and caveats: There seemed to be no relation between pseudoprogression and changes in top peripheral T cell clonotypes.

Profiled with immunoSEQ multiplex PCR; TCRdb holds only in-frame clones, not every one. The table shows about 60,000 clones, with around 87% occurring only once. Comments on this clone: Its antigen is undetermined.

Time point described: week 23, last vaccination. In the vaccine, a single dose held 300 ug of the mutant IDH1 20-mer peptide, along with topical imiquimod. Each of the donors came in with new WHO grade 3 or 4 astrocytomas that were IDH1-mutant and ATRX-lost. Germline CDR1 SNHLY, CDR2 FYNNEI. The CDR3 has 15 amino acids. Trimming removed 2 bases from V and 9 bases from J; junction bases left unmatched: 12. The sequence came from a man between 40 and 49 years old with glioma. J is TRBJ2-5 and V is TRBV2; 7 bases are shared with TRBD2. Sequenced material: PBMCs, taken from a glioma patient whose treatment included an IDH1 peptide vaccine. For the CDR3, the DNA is TGTGCCAGCAGTGAATACGTCAGCGGGACGGCGGCCCAGTACTTC. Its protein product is CASSEYVSGTAAQYF.